Sequencing of this TCR beta chain was carried out in a study of CD8 T cells in ankylosing spondylitis. This clonotype was seen ten or more times. Its antigen is unknown. General observations from the study: A TCR beta motif made of under 10 highly homologous variants seemed typical of ankylosing spondylitis blood. Some of these motif variants have turned up before, in reports on reactive arthritis synovial fluid and blood. Disease-linked clones had a CD8+ phenotype and relatively low frequency in peripheral blood. Disease-linked clones reportedly showed significant enrichment in matched ankylosing spondylitis synovial fluid.

Making use of molecular barcodes, quantitative 5'-RACE generated TCR beta libraries. TCRdb reprocessed the 5' RACE reads with MiXCR, giving one entry per CDR3 protein. The repertoire holds around 220,000 distinct CDR3 sequences, with about 18% as singletons. This CDR3 comprises 17 residues. Per the germline V gene, CDR1 is MNHEY and CDR2 is SVGAGI. The V gene lost 1 base and the J gene lost 2 bases, with 16 bases spanning the gap. The chain employs TRBV6-5 and TRBJ2-3; D might be TRBD1 or TRBD2, each matching 5 bases. This sequence originates from a male donor with ankylosing spondylitis. The sequencing input was blood, either unsorted or a sorted T cell fraction (not recorded which). In DNA form, the CDR3 reads TGTGCCAGCAGTTACTATGGGCTTGGGGGTTACACAGATACGCAGTATTTT. Protein product: CASSYYGLGGYTDTQYF.